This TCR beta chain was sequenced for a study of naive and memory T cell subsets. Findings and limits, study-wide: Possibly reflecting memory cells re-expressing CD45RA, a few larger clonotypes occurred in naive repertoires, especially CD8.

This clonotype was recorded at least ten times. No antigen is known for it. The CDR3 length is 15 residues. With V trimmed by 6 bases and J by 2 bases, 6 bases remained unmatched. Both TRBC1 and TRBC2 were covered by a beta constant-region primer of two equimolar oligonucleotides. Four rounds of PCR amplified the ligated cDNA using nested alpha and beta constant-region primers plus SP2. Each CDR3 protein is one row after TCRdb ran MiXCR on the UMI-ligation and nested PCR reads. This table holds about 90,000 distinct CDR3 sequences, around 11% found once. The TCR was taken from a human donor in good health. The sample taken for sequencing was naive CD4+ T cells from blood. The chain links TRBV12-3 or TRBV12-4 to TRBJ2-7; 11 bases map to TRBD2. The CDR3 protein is CASSPGTSGAYEQYF. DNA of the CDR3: TGTGCCAGCAGCCCAGGGACTAGCGGCGCCTACGAGCAGTACTTC.